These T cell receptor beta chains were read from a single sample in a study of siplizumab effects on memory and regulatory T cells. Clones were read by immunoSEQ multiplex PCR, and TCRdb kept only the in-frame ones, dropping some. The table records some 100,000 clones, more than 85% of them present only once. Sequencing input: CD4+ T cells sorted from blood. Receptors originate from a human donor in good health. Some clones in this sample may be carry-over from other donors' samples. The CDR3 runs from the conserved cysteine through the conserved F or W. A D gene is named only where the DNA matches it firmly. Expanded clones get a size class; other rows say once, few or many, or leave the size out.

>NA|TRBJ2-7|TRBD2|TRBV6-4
CASSDGLPGLADAHYEQYF
TGTGCCAGCAGTGACGGACTCCCGGGACTAGCGGATGCTCATTACGAGCAGTACTTC
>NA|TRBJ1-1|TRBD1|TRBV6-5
CASSPGGAMTEAFF
TGTGCCAGCAGTCCAGGGGGCGCGATGACTGAAGCTTTCTTT
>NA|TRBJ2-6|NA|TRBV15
CATSRLFTASGANVLTF
TGTGCCACCAGCAGACTCTTCACGGCCTCTGGGGCCAACGTCCTGACTTTC
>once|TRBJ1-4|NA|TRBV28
CASSSTTGSNEKLFF
TGTGCCAGCAGTTCCACGACAGGATCTAATGAAAAACTGTTTTTT
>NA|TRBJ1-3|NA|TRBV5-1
CASSLEGTVLSGNTIYF
TGCGCCAGCAGCTTGGAAGGGACGGTCCTCTCTGGAAACACCATATATTTT
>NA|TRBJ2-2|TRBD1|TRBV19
CASRHLSYGQGDTGELFF
TGTGCCAGTAGGCACCTTTCGTACGGACAGGGCGACACCGGGGAGCTGTTTTTT
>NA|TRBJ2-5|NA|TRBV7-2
CASSPSQGEETQYF
TGTGCCAGCAGCCCCTCACAGGGAGAAGAGACCCAGTACTTC
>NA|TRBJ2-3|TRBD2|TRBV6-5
CASSLGLAGGSDTQYF
TGTGCCAGCAGTTTGGGACTAGCGGGAGGTTCAGATACGCAGTATTTT
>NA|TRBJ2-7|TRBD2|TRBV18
CASSRGGGQHEQYF
TGTGCCAGCTCACGCGGCGGGGGTCAACACGAGCAGTACTTC
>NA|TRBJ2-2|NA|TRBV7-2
CASSPRLGELFF
TGTGCCAGCAGCCCCCGCCTCGGGGAGCTGTTTTTT
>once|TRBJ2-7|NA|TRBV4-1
CATGGGNVYEQYF
TGCGCTACCGGGGGCGGGAATGTGTACGAGCAGTACTTC
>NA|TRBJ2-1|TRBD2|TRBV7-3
CASSLLTSGKNEQFF
TGTGCCAGCAGCCTGCTGACTAGCGGGAAAAATGAGCAGTTCTTC
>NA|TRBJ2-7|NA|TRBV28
CASSLTVYEQYF
TGTGCCAGCAGTCTTACGGTCTACGAGCAGTACTTC
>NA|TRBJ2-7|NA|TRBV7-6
CASSPPLAYEQYF
TGTGCCAGCAGCCCACCGCTAGCCTACGAGCAGTACTTC
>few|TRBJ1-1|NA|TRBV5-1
CASSGRGSGLMNTEAFF
TGCGCCAGCAGCGGGAGGGGATCAGGCCTCATGAACACTGAAGCTTTCTTT
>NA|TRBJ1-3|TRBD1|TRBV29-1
CSVAWGTGAGNTIYF
TGCAGCGTCGCGTGGGGGACAGGGGCCGGAAACACCATATATTTT
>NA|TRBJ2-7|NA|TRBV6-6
CASSYTGRYEQYF
TGTGCCAGCAGTTACACAGGGCGTTACGAGCAGTACTTC
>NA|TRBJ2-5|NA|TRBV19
CASGSGETQYF
TGTGCCAGTGGGTCCGGGGAGACCCAGTACTTC
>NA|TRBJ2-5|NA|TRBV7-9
CASSLAGRVGETQYF
TGTGCCAGCAGCTTAGCGGGCAGGGTGGGAGAGACCCAGTACTTC
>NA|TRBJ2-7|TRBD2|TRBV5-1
CASSLFGGSSYEQYF
TGCGCCAGCAGCTTGTTTGGCGGGAGCTCCTACGAGCAGTACTTC
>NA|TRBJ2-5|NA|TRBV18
CASSPSSAIQETQYF
TGTGCCAGCTCACCATCCTCGGCAATTCAAGAGACCCAGTACTTC
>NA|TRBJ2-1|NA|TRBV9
CASSADGSYNEQFF
TGTGCCAGCAGCGCCGACGGGAGCTACAATGAGCAGTTCTTC
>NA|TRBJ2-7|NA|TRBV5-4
CASSLVGGVSEQYF
TGTGCCAGCAGCTTGGTTGGGGGAGTGAGTGAGCAGTACTTC
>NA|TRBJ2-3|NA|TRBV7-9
CASSRRGPPTDTQYF
TGTGCCAGCAGCCGCAGGGGCCCCCCCACAGATACGCAGTATTTT
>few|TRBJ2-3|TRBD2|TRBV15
CATSRDGTSGISTDTQYF
TGTGCCACCAGCAGAGATGGGACTAGCGGTATTAGCACAGATACGCAGTATTTT
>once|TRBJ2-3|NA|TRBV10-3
CAIRVQAGPLVTQYF
TGTGCCATCAGAGTCCAAGCGGGTCCACTTGTTACGCAGTATTTT
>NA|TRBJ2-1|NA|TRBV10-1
CASSEFAELSRNEQFF
TGCGCCAGCAGTGAGTTTGCGGAGCTAAGTCGCAATGAGCAGTTCTTC
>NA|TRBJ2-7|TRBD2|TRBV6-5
CASSPTGTRGYEQYF
TGTGCCAGCAGTCCCACCGGGACTAGAGGCTACGAGCAGTACTTC
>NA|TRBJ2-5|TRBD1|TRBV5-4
CASSIIGTGGSQETQYF
TGTGCCAGCAGCATCATCGGGACAGGGGGATCCCAAGAGACCCAGTACTTC
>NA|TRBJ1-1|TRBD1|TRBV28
CASSLRGQGGTEAFF
TGTGCCAGCAGTTTAAGGGGACAGGGTGGCACTGAAGCTTTCTTT
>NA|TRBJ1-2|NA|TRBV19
CASRRGAFYGYTF
TGTGCCAGTAGGCGGGGGGCGTTCTATGGCTACACCTTC
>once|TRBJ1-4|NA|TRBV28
CASRVNEKLFF
TGTGCCAGCAGGGTTAATGAAAAACTGTTTTTT
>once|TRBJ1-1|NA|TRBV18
CASSSDLGGPAFF
TGTGCCAGCTCATCCGATCTTGGGGGGCCAGCTTTCTTT
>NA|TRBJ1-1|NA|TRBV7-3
CASSPGGARTEAFF
TGTGCCAGCAGCCCGGGGGGGGCGCGGACTGAAGCTTTCTTT
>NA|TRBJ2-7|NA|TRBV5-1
CASSPERAYEQYF
TGCGCCAGCAGCCCGGAGCGGGCCTACGAGCAGTACTTC
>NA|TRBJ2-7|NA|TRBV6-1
CASSDRDVKHEQYF
TGTGCCAGCAGTGACCGGGACGTCAAGCACGAGCAGTACTTC
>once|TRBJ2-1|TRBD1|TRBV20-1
CSATYRGREFF
TGCAGTGCTACTTACAGGGGGAGAGAGTTCTTC
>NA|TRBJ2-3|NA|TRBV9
CASSVGVGDTQYF
TGTGCCAGCAGCGTGGGGGTCGGAGATACGCAGTATTTT
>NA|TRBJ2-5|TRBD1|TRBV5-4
CASSPRTGTQEETQYF
TGTGCCAGCAGCCCCCGGACAGGAACCCAGGAAGAGACCCAGTACTTC
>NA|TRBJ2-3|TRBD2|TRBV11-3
CASSFSGSPSTDTQYF
TGTGCCAGCAGCTTCAGCGGGAGCCCTAGCACAGATACGCAGTATTTT
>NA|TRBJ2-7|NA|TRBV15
CATSRVGTYGTYEQYF
TGTGCCACCAGCAGAGTGGGGACCTACGGCACCTACGAGCAGTACTTC
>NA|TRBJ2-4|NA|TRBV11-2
CASSLERGNIQYF
TGTGCCAGCAGCTTAGAGCGCGGAAACATTCAGTACTTC
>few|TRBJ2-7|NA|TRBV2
CASSEESIYEQYF
TGTGCCAGCAGTGAGGAATCGATCTACGAGCAGTACTTC
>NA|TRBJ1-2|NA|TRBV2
CASSERTNYGYTF
TGTGCCAGCAGTGAGCGGACAAACTATGGCTACACCTTC
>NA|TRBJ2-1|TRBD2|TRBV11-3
CASSSGTSGFREQFF
TGTGCCAGCAGCTCCGGGACTAGCGGTTTTCGGGAGCAGTTCTTC
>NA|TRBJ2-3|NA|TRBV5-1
CASSGGLRGMLDTQYF
TGCGCCAGCAGCGGGGGACTTAGAGGCATGCTAGATACGCAGTATTTT
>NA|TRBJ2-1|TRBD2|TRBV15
CATDRGGIGSYNEQFF
TGTGCCACGGATCGGGGGGGAATCGGGTCCTACAATGAGCAGTTCTTC
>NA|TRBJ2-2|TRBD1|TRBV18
CASSQNPSGTGSHGELFF
TGTGCCAGCTCACAGAACCCCTCCGGGACAGGGTCTCACGGGGAGCTGTTTTTT
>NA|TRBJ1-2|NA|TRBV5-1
CASRVDSNYGYTF
TGCGCCAGCAGGGTGGACAGTAACTATGGCTACACCTTC
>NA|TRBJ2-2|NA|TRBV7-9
CASSRYTSPGFGELFF
TGTGCCAGCAGCCGTTATACGAGCCCGGGTTTTGGGGAGCTGTTTTTT
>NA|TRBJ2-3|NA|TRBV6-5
CASSYGFNSDTQYF
TGTGCCAGCAGTTACGGATTTAACTCAGATACGCAGTATTTT
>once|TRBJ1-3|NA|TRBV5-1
CASSLAPGRTPTSGNTIYF
TGCGCCAGCAGCTTGGCGCCGGGGAGAACACCTACCTCTGGAAACACCATATATTTT
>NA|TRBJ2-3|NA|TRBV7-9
CASSLDAGADDTQYF
TGTGCCAGCAGCTTAGACGCGGGCGCGGACGATACGCAGTATTTT
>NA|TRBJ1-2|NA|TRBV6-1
CASRREKGYTF
TGTGCCAGCAGGCGGGAGAAGGGCTACACCTTC
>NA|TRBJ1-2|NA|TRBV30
CAWKGVGVFYGYTF
TGTGCCTGGAAGGGGGTAGGAGTATTCTATGGCTACACCTTC
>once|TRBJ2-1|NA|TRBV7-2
CASSLEVAREQFF
TGTGCCAGCAGCTTAGAGGTAGCGCGGGAGCAGTTCTTC